This T cell receptor beta chain was sequenced in a study of blood T cell repertoires in COVID-19. Study background: Italy, Spain and the United States were the sources of the convalescent and acute COVID-19 samples.

The CDR3 runs to 15 residues. With 0 bases removed from V and 7 bases from J, the gap between germline ends came to 13 bases. The germline V gene encodes CDR1 SGHKS and CDR2 YYEKEE (reference sequence). Generated by immunoSEQ multiplex PCR, the TCRdb table keeps only in-frame clones and is missing some. The sample holds fewer than 250,000 clones, 85% seen once. Participant age was roughly 18 to 90 years, and participants resided in about two dozen US areas. This TCR derives from a woman aged 45-60 years with acute COVID-19. The genes are TRBV5-5 and TRBJ1-4; D is undetermined. Sequenced material: PBMCs or T cells enriched from blood (not recorded which). CDR3 loop: CASSLASGLAEKLFF. The CDR3 DNA reads TGTGCCAGCAGCTTGGCTTCAGGTCTGGCTGAAAAACTGTTTTTT.